This entry is about one T cell receptor (beta chain). The data were produced by immunoSEQ multiplex PCR, yet TCRdb's version contains in-frame clones alone and is incomplete. The repertoire holds 55,000 to 75,000 clones, with over 65% as singletons. This sample is part of a study of OX40 agonist ivuxolimab in advanced cancers. Across the whole study: Ivuxolimab, an agonistic anti-OX40 (CD134) antibody, was given to patients. Patients in the trial were receiving intravenous ivuxolimab every 2 weeks, at doses of 0.01 to 10 mg/kg.

Trimming took off 1 base at V and 4 bases at J, with 13 bases between the two ends. Germline CDR1 is SEHNR and CDR2 is FQNEAQ (reference sequence). This CDR3 contains 15 residues. This clonotype originated in an adult with an advanced solid tumor such as melanoma, head and neck, liver or kidney cancer. V usage is TRBV7-9 and J usage is TRBJ1-2; no definite D call. The sequencing here drew on CD4+ or CD8+ T cells sorted from blood, taken in a trial of the OX40 agonist ivuxolimab. CDR3 region: CASSLVGGKGYGYTF. The CDR3 nucleotides read TGTGCCAGCAGCTTAGTCGGCGGCAAGGGCTATGGCTACACCTTC.